This T cell receptor beta chain originates from a study of human T cells and chemical hapten exposure. Across the study: Small discrepancies in pooled library volume mainly accounted for the varying TCR yields per sample.

Unique molecular identifiers were attached to individual cDNA molecules during library preparation. Original methodology: Samples held a median of about 94,000 TCRs, range about 23,224–700,000. TCRdb reprocessed the RACE reads via MiXCR and lists one record per CDR3 protein. None of the V and J calls come from the authors' own analysis; TCRdb made them. The sample holds under 95,000 distinct CDR3 sequences, approximately 9% seen once. Time point: healthy volunteer bleed at 2 weeks. Total RNA was extracted from unfractionated whole blood. This clonotype was seen more than once but under ten times. This CDR3 is 12 amino acids long. Germline V CDR1 and CDR2: GTSNPN, SVGIG (reference sequence). The V gene lost 1 base and the J gene lost 9 bases, with 10 bases spanning the gap.

The source of this sequence is a female donor in good health. Some clones in this sample may be carry-over from other donors' samples. Sample: whole blood. This rearrangement joins TRBV30 to TRBJ2-1; D gene uncertain. In DNA form, the CDR3 reads TGTGCCTGGAGTGCCCCGGGTATTGAGCAGTTCTTC. As protein: CAWSAPGIEQFF.